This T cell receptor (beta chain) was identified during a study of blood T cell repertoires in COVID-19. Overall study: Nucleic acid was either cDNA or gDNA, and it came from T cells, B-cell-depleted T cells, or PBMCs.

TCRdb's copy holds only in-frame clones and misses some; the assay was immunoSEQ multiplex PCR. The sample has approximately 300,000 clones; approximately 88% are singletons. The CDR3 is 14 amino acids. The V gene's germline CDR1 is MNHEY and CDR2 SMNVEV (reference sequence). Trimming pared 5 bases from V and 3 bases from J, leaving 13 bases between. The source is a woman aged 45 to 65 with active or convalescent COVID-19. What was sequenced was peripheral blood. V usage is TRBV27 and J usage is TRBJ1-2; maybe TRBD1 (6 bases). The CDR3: CASSPMTGHYGYTF. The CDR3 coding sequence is TGTGCCAGCAGTCCAATGACAGGACACTATGGCTACACCTTC.